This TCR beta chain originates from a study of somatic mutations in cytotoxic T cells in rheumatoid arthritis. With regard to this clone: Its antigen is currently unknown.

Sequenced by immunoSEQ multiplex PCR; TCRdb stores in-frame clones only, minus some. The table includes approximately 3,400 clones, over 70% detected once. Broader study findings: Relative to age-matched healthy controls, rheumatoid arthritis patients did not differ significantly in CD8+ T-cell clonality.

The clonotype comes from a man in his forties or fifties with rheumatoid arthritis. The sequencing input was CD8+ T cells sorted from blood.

The CDR3 spells CASSSPRDTSSTDTQYF. Written as DNA, the CDR3 is TGTGCCAGCAGTTCCCCCCGGGACACCTCTAGCACAGATACGCAGTATTTT. This chain joins TRBV28 and TRBJ2-3, with a weak D call TRBD1 (6 bases). V dropped 4 bases and J dropped 0 bases, with 17 bases sitting between them. Germline CDR1 and CDR2: MDHEN and SYDVKM. The CDR3 runs 17 residues.